The 22 T cell receptor beta chains given below trace back to one sample, sequenced in a study of T cell repertoires in cytomegalovirus infection. TCRdb used MiXCR to reprocess the reads, holding one entry per CDR3 protein. The sample shows 110,000 or so distinct CDR3 sequences, 25% to 35% of them seen only once. No antigens are known for them. Material: CD8+ T cells from cultured PBMCs, obtained from culture after CMV antigen stimulation. Every receptor here comes from a human donor in good health (CMV status not recorded). Some clones in this sample may be carry-over from other donors' samples.

The table lists this clonotype with many counts. The chain is built from TRBV7-6 and TRBJ2-1, with 8 bases matching TRBD2. CDR1 SGHVS and CDR2 FNYEAQ come from the germline V gene. Germline trimming cut 5 bases from V and 3 bases from J; bases unmatched to any gene: 6. The CDR3 covers 15 residues. The CDR3 reads CASSLGRAGYNEQFF. The CDR3 DNA follows: TGTGCCAGCAGCCTCGGGAGGGCAGGCTACAATGAGCAGTTCTTC.

This clonotype has ten or more counts. V and J are TRBV4-1 and TRBJ2-1; a weak D match, TRBD1 (6 bases). CDR3 size: 14 residues. Germline CDR1 is MGHRA and CDR2 is YSYEKL. Trimming pared 4 bases from V and 8 bases from J, leaving 15 bases between. The CDR3 sequence is CASSRSPGAHEQFF. The DNA of the CDR3 is TGCGCCAGCAGCCGATCCCCAGGGGCCCATGAGCAGTTCTTC.

The chain combines TRBV6-4 with TRBJ2-1; 16 bases map to TRBD2. The trim removed 6 bases at V and 2 bases at J, leaving 13 bases unmatched. Germline CDR1 MRHNA, CDR2 SNTAGT. The CDR3 is 20 residues long. The CDR3 nucleotides are TGTGCCAGCAGACACTCGGGACTAGCGGGGGGGCATAAGACCTACAATGAGCAGTTCTTC. This gives the protein CASRHSGLAGGHKTYNEQFF.

V is TRBV7-6 and J is TRBJ2-1; TRBD2 aligns across 7 bases. With 5 bases clipped from V and 6 bases from J, the junction kept 7 bases outside the gene matches. The CDR3 length is 14 residues. Germline V lookup: CDR1 SGHVS, CDR2 FNYEAQ. The CDR3 bases are TGTGCCAGCAGCCCTGTGGGCGGGGGCAATGAGCAGTTCTTC. Amino acid sequence: CASSPVGGGNEQFF.

The chain couples TRBV5-1 to TRBJ2-5; 7 bases fit TRBD2. In germline, CDR1 is SGHRS, CDR2 YFSETQ. CDR3 length: 16 residues. The V gene end was trimmed by 4 bases and the J gene end by 2 bases; junction bases not matched to a gene: 11. The CDR3 region has the DNA TGCGCCAGCAGCGTCACACGGACGGGGGGTCAAGAGACCCAGTACTTC. Translating it yields CASSVTRTGGQETQYF.

This clonotype was seen ten or more times. This chain joins TRBV19 and TRBJ2-2; D is uncertain. The CDR3 sequence is 16 residues long. Per germline, CDR1 LNHDA and CDR2 SQIVND (reference sequence). V dropped 4 bases and J dropped 2 bases, with 14 bases sitting between them. The CDR3 here is CASSRDSWPNTGELFF. The CDR3 DNA sequence: TGTGCCAGTAGTAGGGATTCGTGGCCCAACACCGGGGAGCTGTTTTTT.

This clonotype was recorded once. The chain uses TRBV28 and TRBJ2-2, with D perhaps TRBD1 or TRBD2 (5 bases each). Germline CDR1 MDHEN, CDR2 SYDVKM. This CDR3 region has 14 residues. Trimming removed 4 bases from V and 6 bases from J, with 12 bases in between. The CDR3, as DNA: TGTGCCAGCAGTTATGAGGGGCGGGCCGGGGAGCTGTTTTTT. It yields the protein CASSYEGRAGELFF.

This clonotype was observed a single time. The chain recombines TRBV3-1 with TRBJ2-3, with TRBD2 identical over 8 bases. Germline lookup yields CDR1 LGHDT and CDR2 YNNKEL (reference sequence). The trim removed 4 bases at V and 0 bases at J, leaving 6 bases unmatched. The CDR3 length is 16 residues. The CDR3 reads CASSPPGGLSTDTQYF. The CDR3 DNA reads TGTGCCAGCAGCCCCCCGGGGGGGCTTAGCACAGATACGCAGTATTTT.

The genes are TRBV12-3 or TRBV12-4 and TRBJ2-1; D uncertain. The CDR3 sequence is 14 residues long. V was cut by 2 bases and J by 1 base, with 6 bases left in between. CDR3 sequence (DNA): TGTGCCAGCAGTTTAACGACTTCCTACAATGAGCAGTTCTTC. It codes for CASSLTTSYNEQFF.

The chain uses TRBV7-8 and TRBJ1-1; possible D gene TRBD1, 5 bases. This CDR3 is 13 amino acids long. V lost 7 bases and J lost 1, with 10 bases in between. Germline V gene sequence: CDR1 SGHVS, CDR2 FQNEAQ. The CDR3 coding sequence is TGTGCCAGCACCGAGACAGAGAACACTGAAGCTTTCTTT. Its translation: CASTETENTEAFF.

The rearrangement uses TRBV10-3 and TRBJ1-6; 9 nucleotides align to TRBD1. Per germline, CDR1 ENHRY and CDR2 SYGVKD. The CDR3 has 15 residues. J was trimmed by 9 bases and V by 2 bases; bases with no gene match: 5. Written as DNA, the CDR3 is TGTGCCATCAGTGAGACCACGGGACAGGGTTCACCCCTCCACTTT. This sequence encodes CAISETTGQGSPLHF.

V usage is TRBV20-1 and J usage is TRBJ2-7, with TRBD2 matching 7 bases. This CDR3 region has 14 residues. V was pared by 2 bases and J by 1 base, with 5 bases of the junction left unmatched. Per the germline V gene, CDR1 is DFQATT and CDR2 is SNEGSKA (reference sequence). CDR3 residues: CSARWLAESYEQYF. For the CDR3, the DNA is TGCAGTGCTAGATGGCTAGCGGAGTCCTACGAGCAGTACTTC.

This clonotype occurred a few times. The chain recombines TRBV7-6 with TRBJ1-1; D gene uncertain. V was trimmed by 3 bases and J by 5 bases, leaving 10 bases between them. CDR3 length equals 13 residues. Germline assignment: CDR1 SGHVS and CDR2 FNYEAQ. CDR3: CASSLEFRTEAFF. CDR3 bases: TGTGCCAGCAGCTTGGAGTTTAGGACTGAAGCTTTCTTT. The whole variable domain, remainder taken from reference TRBV7-6 and TRBJ1-1, is GAGVSQSPRYKVTKRGQDVALRCDPISGHVSLYWYRQALGQGPEFLTYFNYEAQQDKSGLPNDRFSAERPEGSISTLTIQRTEQRDSAMYRCASSLEFRTEAFFGQGTRLTVV.

This clonotype was counted a few times. The chain has TRBV29-1 and TRBJ1-1, with 9 bases aligning to TRBD1. Germline V gene lookup returns CDR1 SQVTM and CDR2 ANQGSEA. This CDR3 comprises 13 residues. Unmatched junction bases numbered 6, after V lost 5 bases and J lost 5 bases. CDR3 in DNA: TGCAGCGTTTTGGACAGGGGCGGGACTGAAGCTTTCTTT. Protein sequence: CSVLDRGGTEAFF.

This clonotype came up many times. The chain uses TRBV20-1 and TRBJ2-7; 13 bases are a match to TRBD2. The CDR3 loop spans 14 amino acids. The V gene's germline CDR1 is DFQATT and CDR2 SNEGSKA (reference sequence). V was clipped by 4 bases and J by 6 bases; unmatched bases: 6. The chain's CDR3 is CSAKGTSGVGEQYF. The CDR3 nucleotides read TGCAGTGCTAAAGGGACTAGCGGGGTTGGCGAGCAGTACTTC.

V is TRBV3-1 and J is TRBJ2-5; D remains unclear. The germline V gene encodes CDR1 LGHDT and CDR2 YNNKEL (reference sequence). V lost 2 bases and J lost 5, with 15 bases in between. CDR3 length: 15 amino acids. CDR3 coding DNA: TGTGCCAGCAGCCAACAAGCAGGCGCCTGGGAGACCCAGTACTTC. Its protein is CASSQQAGAWETQYF.

The chain carries TRBV4-1 and TRBJ2-1; D is undetermined. CDR1 is MGHRA, CDR2 YSYEKL, per germline. The CDR3 totals 17 residues. Trimming took 0 bases from V and 4 from J, leaving 16 bases between them. The CDR3 region has the DNA TGCGCCAGCAGCCAAGATCCATGGCAGGAGTATTACAATGAGCAGTTCTTC. Encoded protein: CASSQDPWQEYYNEQFF.

This clonotype was seen a few times. The chain combines TRBV19 with TRBJ1-2; TRBD1 matches at 7 bases. The junction had 2 bases not matched to a gene; V was cut back by 0 bases and J by 7 bases. The CDR3 runs to 13 residues. The germline V gene has CDR1 LNHDA and CDR2 SQIVND (reference sequence). The CDR3: CASSIEDRVGYTF. CDR3 in DNA: TGTGCCAGTAGTATAGAAGACAGGGTTGGCTACACCTTC.

There are a few counts of this clonotype. The chain employs TRBV11-2 and TRBJ1-4; no definite D call. Germline V CDR1 and CDR2: SGHAT, FQNNGV. Trimming took off 5 bases at V and 4 bases at J, with 14 bases between the two ends. The CDR3 covers 15 residues. The CDR3 bases are TGTGCCAGCAGCGGGGAACAGACCGGTAATGAAAAACTGTTTTTT. It codes for CASSGEQTGNEKLFF.

This chain uses TRBV12-3 or TRBV12-4 with TRBJ1-2, with TRBD1 matching over 7 bases. Germline trimming cut 6 bases from V and 2 bases from J; bases unmatched to any gene: 6. The length of the CDR3 is 14 residues. CDR3 loop: CASSLTGLNYGYTF. As DNA, the CDR3 is TGTGCCAGCAGCCTGACAGGGCTAAACTATGGCTACACCTTC.

The chain joins TRBV12-3 or TRBV12-4 to TRBJ1-4; 8 positions match TRBD1. V gave up 4 bases and J gave up 0 bases; unmatched junction bases: 4. This CDR3 spans 16 amino acids. The CDR3 DNA is TGTGCCAGCAGTTCTGACAGGGGCCCAACTAATGAAAAACTGTTTTTT. It codes for CASSSDRGPTNEKLFF.

This clonotype was observed a few times. The chain employs TRBV6-5 and TRBJ1-2; D perhaps matches TRBD1 (6 bases). This CDR3 is built from 18 residues. V shed 2 bases and J shed 5 bases, with 24 bases lying between them. Looked up from germline, CDR1 is MNHEY and CDR2 is SVGAGI. CDR3 in DNA: TGTGCCAGCAGTTACCAGGAAAACCCCGACAGGAACCCTTATGGCTACACCTTC. Translation gives CASSYQENPDRNPYGYTF.